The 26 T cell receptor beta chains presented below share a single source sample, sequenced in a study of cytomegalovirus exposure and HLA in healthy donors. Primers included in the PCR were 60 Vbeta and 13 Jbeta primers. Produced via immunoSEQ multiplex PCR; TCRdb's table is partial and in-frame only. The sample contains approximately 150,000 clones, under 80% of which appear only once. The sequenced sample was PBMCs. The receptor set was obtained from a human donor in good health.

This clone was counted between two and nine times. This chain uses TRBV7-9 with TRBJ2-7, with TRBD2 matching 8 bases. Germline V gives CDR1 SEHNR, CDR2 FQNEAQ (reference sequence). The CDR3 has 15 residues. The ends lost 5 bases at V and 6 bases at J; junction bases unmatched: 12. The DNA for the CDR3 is TGTGCCAGCAGCCTTCGGGGGGGGGCGGTCTTCGAGCAGTACTTC. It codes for CASSLRGGAVFEQYF.

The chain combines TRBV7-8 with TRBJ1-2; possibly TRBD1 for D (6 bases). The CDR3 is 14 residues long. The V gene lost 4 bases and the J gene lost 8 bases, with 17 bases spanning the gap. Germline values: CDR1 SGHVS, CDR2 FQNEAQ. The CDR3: CASSSGGAVGGYTF. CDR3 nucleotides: TGTGCCAGCAGCTCGGGGGGGGCGGTGGGCGGCTACACCTTC.

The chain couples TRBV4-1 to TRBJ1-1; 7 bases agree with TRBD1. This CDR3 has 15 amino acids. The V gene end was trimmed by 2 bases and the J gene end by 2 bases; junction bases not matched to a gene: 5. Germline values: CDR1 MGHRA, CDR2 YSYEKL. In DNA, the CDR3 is TGCGCCAGCAGCCAATTCGGGACAGCTAACACTGAAGCTTTCTTT. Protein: CASSQFGTANTEAFF.

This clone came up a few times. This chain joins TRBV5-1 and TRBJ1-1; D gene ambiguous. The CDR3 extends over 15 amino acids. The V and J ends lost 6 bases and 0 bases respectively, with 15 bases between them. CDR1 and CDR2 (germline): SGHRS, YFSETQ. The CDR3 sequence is CASTLLTPLNTEAFF. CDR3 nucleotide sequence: TGCGCCAGCACCCTATTGACACCCCTGAACACTGAAGCTTTCTTT.

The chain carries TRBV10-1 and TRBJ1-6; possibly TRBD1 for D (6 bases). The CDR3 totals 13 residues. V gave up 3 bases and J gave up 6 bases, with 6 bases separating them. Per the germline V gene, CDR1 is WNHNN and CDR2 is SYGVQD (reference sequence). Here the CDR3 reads CASSEQGNSPLHF. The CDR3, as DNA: TGCGCCAGCAGTGAACAGGGTAATTCACCCCTCCACTTT.

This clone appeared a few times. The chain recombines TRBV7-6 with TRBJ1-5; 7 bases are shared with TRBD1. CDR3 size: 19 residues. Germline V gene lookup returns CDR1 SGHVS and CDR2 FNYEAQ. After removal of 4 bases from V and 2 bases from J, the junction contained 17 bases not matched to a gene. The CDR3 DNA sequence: TGTGCCAGCAGCTCAATCATAGCGACAGGGTCGTACGGCAATCAGCCCCAGCATTTT. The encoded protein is CASSSIIATGSYGNQPQHF.

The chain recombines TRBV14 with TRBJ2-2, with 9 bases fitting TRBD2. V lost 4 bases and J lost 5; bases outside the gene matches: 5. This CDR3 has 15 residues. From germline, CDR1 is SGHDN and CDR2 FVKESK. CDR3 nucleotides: TGTGCCAGCAGCCGAGGACTAGCGATGACCGGGGAGCTGTTTTTT. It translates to CASSRGLAMTGELFF.

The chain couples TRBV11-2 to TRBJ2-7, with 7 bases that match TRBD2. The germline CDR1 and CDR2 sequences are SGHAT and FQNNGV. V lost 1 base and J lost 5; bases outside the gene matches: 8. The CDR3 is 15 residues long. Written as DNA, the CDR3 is TGTGCCAGCAGCTTAGGGTGGGGACTAATCAACGAGCAGTACTTC. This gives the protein CASSLGWGLINEQYF.

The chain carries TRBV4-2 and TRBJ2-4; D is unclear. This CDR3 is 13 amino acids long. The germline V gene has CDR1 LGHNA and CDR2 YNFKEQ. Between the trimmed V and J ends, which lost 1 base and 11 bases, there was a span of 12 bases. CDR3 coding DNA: TGTGCCAGCAGCCAAGGGTTGTTCAGGTTTCAGTACTTC. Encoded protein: CASSQGLFRFQYF.

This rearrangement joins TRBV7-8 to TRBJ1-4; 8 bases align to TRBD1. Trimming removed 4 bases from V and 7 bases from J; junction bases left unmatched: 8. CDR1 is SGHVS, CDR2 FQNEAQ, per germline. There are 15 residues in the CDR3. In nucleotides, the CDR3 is TGTGCCAGCAGCTCAACGGACAGGGCGGGTGAAAAACTGTTTTTT. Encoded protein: CASSSTDRAGEKLFF.

CDR3 nucleotide sequence: TGTGCCGGCTCCCTTGGGACACCCTACTCTGGGGCCAACGTCCTGACTTTC. Residues: CAGSLGTPYSGANVLTF. V usage is TRBV21-1 and J usage is TRBJ2-6; the DNA was not compared with TRBD1, the D call given in the table. TRBV21-1 is recorded as a pseudogene. The CDR3 runs 17 residues.

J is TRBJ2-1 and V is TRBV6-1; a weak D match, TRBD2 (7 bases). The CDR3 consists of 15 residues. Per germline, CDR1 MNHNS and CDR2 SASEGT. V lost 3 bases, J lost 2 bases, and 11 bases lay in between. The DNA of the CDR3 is TGTGCCAGCAGTGACGGGGGGCTTCCCTACAATGAGCAGTTCTTC. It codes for CASSDGGLPYNEQFF.

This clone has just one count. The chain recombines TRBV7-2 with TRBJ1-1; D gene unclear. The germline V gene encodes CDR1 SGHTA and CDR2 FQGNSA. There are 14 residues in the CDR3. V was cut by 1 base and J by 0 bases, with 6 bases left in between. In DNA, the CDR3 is TGTGCCAGCAGCTTAGTGGCACTGAACACTGAAGCTTTCTTT. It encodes CASSLVALNTEAFF.

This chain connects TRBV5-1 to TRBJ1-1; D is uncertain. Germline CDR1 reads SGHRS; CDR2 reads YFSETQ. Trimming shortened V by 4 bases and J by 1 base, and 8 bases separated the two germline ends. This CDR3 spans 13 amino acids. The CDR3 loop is CASSLSANTEAFF. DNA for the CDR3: TGCGCCAGCAGCCTGAGCGCGAACACTGAAGCTTTCTTT.

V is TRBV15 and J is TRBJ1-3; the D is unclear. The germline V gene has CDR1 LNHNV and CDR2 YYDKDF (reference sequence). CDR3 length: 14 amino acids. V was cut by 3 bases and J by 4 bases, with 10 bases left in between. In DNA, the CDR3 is TGTGCCACCAGCAGTATCGGTCTCGGAAACACCATATATTTT. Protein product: CATSSIGLGNTIYF.

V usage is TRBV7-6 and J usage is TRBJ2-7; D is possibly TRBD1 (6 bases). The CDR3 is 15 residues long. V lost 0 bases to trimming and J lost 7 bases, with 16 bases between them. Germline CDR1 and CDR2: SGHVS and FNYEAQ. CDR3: CASSLAAGSGVEQYF. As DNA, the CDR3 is TGTGCCAGCAGCTTAGCCGCCGGGTCAGGGGTTGAGCAGTACTTC.

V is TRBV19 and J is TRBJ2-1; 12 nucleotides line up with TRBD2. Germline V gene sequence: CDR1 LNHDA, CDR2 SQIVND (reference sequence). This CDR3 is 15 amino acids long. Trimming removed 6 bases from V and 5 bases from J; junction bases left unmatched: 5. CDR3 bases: TGTGCCAGTAGCGCTAGCGGGGGGGCCGACAATGAGCAGTTCTTC. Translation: CASSASGGADNEQFF.

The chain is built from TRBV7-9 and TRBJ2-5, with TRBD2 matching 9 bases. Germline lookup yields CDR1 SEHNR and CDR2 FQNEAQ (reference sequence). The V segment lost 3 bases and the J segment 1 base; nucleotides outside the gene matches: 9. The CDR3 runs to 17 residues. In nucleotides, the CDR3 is TGTGCCAGCAGCTTGGGTTTAGCGGGGGCACTCCAAGAGACCCAGTACTTC. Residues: CASSLGLAGALQETQYF. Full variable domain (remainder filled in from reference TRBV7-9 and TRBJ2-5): DTGVSQNPRHKITKRGQNVTFRCDPISEHNRLYWYRQTLGQGPEFLTYFQNEAQLEKSRLLSDRFSAERPKGSFSTLEIQRTEQGDSAMYLCASSLGLAGALQETQYFGPGTRLLVL.

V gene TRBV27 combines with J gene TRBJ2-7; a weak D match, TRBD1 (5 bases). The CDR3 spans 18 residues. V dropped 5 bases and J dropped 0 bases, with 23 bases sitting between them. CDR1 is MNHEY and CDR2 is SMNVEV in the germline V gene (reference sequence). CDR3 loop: CASSMGQGSPSYSYEQYF. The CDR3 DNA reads TGTGCCAGCAGTATGGGGCAGGGTAGCCCTTCCTACTCCTACGAGCAGTACTTC.

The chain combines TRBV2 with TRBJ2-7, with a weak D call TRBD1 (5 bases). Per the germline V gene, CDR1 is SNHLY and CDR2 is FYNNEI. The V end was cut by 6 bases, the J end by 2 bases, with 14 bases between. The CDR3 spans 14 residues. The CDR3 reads CASSPTVFTYEQYF. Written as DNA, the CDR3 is TGTGCCAGCAGCCCGACAGTCTTTACCTACGAGCAGTACTTC.

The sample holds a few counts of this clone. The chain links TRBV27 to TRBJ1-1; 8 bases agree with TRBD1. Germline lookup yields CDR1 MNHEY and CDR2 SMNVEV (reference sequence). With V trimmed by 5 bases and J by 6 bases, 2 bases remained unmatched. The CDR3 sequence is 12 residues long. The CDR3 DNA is TGTGCCAGCAGTCCGACAGGGGCTGAAGCTTTCTTT. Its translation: CASSPTGAEAFF.

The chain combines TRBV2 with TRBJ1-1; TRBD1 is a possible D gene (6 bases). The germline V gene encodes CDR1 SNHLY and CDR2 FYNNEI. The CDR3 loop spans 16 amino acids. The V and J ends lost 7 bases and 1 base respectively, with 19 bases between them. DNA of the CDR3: TGTGCCAGCAACGACCCAGGGGTGACGGAGAACACTGAAGCTTTCTTT. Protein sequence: CASNDPGVTENTEAFF.

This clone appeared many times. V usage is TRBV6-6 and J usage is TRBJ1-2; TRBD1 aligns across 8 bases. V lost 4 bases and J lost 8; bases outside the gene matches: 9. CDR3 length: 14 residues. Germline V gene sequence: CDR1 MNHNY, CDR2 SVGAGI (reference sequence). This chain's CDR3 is CASSFGAGGDGYTF. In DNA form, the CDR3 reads TGTGCCAGCAGTTTCGGGGCAGGGGGCGACGGCTACACCTTC.

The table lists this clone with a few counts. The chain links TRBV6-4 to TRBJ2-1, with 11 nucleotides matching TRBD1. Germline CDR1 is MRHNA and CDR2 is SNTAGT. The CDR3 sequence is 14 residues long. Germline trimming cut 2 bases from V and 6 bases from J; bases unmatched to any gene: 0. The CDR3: CASSDGTGGNEQFF. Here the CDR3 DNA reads TGTGCCAGCAGTGACGGGACAGGGGGCAATGAGCAGTTCTTC.

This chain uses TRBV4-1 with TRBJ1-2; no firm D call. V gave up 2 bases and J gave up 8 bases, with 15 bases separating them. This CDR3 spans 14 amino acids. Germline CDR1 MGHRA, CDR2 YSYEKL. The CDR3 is CASSQLSSAPGYTF. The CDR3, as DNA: TGCGCCAGCAGCCAACTCAGTAGCGCTCCGGGCTACACCTTC.

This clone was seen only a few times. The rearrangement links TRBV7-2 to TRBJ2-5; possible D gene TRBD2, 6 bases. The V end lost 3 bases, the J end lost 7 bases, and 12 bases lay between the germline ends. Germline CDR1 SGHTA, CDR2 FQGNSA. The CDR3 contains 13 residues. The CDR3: CASSLAGSGTQYF. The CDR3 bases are TGTGCCAGCAGCTTGGCGGGGAGCGGGACCCAGTACTTC.